These 29 T cell receptor beta chains originate from one sample sequenced in a study of CD8 T cells in ankylosing spondylitis. Each CDR3 protein gets one entry after TCRdb re-called the 5' RACE reads with MiXCR. Here the sample spans approximately 250,000 distinct CDR3 sequences, about 30% being singletons. Input material: blood, either unsorted or a sorted T cell fraction (not recorded which). Receptors were obtained from a male donor with ankylosing spondylitis or in good health (not recorded which).

This clonotype was seen many times. The rearrangement joins TRBV20-1 to TRBJ1-1; D unresolved. The CDR3 has 15 residues. Trimming stripped 3 bases from V and 5 bases from J, with 19 bases between. CDR1 is DFQATT, CDR2 SNEGSKA, per germline (reference sequence). In nucleotides, the CDR3 is TGCAGTGCTAGGCGGCAAGGCCAGGATAATACTGAAGCTTTCTTT. Protein sequence: CSARRQGQDNTEAFF.

This chain connects TRBV20-1 to TRBJ2-7; D remains ambiguous. Germline V gives CDR1 DFQATT, CDR2 SNEGSKA (reference sequence). The CDR3 is 13 amino acids. Deletions cut 3 bases from V and 3 bases from J, with 12 bases between. The CDR3 loop reads CSASESVGYEQYF. The CDR3 region has the DNA TGCAGTGCTAGTGAGAGTGTGGGCTACGAGCAGTACTTC.

J is TRBJ2-3 and V is TRBV6-5; D is perhaps TRBD2 (7 bases). V was shortened by 4 bases and J by 4 bases, with 15 bases between the two germline ends. The germline CDR1 and CDR2 sequences are MNHEY and SVGAGI. The CDR3 totals 15 residues. The DNA for the CDR3 is TGTGCCAGCAGTTCGGGGGGCGTTAGGGCAGATACGCAGTATTTT. Residues: CASSSGGVRADTQYF.

The chain carries TRBV5-1 and TRBJ2-3; 8 nucleotides match TRBD2. V gave up 2 bases and J gave up 4 bases; unmatched junction bases: 9. Per germline, CDR1 SGHRS and CDR2 YFSETQ. The CDR3 is 16 residues long. CDR3 coding DNA: TGCGCCAGCAGCTTTAGGCGGGGGGAAATGGCAGATACGCAGTATTTT. This sequence encodes CASSFRRGEMADTQYF.

The V call is TRBV7-6, the J call TRBJ2-3; TRBD2 matches 7 bases. CDR1 is SGHVS and CDR2 is FNYEAQ in the germline V gene. With V trimmed by 0 bases and J by 2 bases, 2 bases remained unmatched. This CDR3 is 15 amino acids long. The CDR3 sequence: CASSLAGGFTDTQYF. The CDR3 DNA follows: TGTGCCAGCAGCTTAGCGGGGGGGTTCACAGATACGCAGTATTTT.

This sequence joins TRBV4-2 and TRBJ2-3, with 7 bases identical to TRBD1. The ends lost 4 bases at V and 4 bases at J; junction bases unmatched: 11. The CDR3 length is 16 residues. Per the germline V gene, CDR1 is LGHNA and CDR2 is YNFKEQ. The CDR3 spells CASSLEVTGVPDTQYF. The CDR3 nucleotides are TGTGCCAGCAGCCTAGAGGTTACAGGGGTCCCAGATACGCAGTATTTT.

V usage is TRBV4-1 and J usage is TRBJ2-7; D remains ambiguous. The germline CDR1 and CDR2 sequences are MGHRA and YSYEKL. This CDR3 is 13 amino acids long. The V end lost 3 bases, the J end lost 0 bases, and 6 bases lay between the germline ends. The CDR3 nucleotides read TGCGCCAGCAGCCATCCCGCCTCCTACGAGCAGTACTTC. It encodes CASSHPASYEQYF.

The V call is TRBV20-1, the J call TRBJ1-1; D is unclear. Trimming took 6 bases from V and 1 from J, leaving 15 bases between them. The CDR3 loop spans 14 amino acids. The germline CDR1 and CDR2 sequences are DFQATT and SNEGSKA (reference sequence). The CDR3 spells CSAATITWNTEAFF. CDR3 nucleotides: TGCAGTGCCGCGACCATAACGTGGAACACTGAAGCTTTCTTT.

CDR3 coding DNA: TGCGCCAGCAGTGAATCCGACTACGGGGAGCTGTTTTTT. As protein: CASSESDYGELFF. V gene TRBV5-1 combines with J gene TRBJ2-2; a weak D match, TRBD2 (5 bases). Germline values: CDR1 SGHRS, CDR2 YFSETQ. This CDR3 comprises 13 residues. The ends were cut back, 5 bases at V and 7 bases at J, with 12 bases in the middle.

For the CDR3, the DNA is TGCAGTGCCGAGGGGACTTTCATGAACACTGAAGCTTTCTTT. Its translation: CSAEGTFMNTEAFF. This sequence joins TRBV20-1 and TRBJ1-1; D possibly corresponds to TRBD1 (5 bases). Germline CDR1 reads DFQATT; CDR2 reads SNEGSKA (reference sequence). The CDR3 is made up of 14 amino acids. Trimming removed 6 bases from V and 0 bases from J, with 14 bases in between.

The J gene is TRBJ2-3, the V gene TRBV5-1; 10 bases line up with TRBD2. V lost 1 base to trimming and J lost 4 bases; unmatched junction nucleotides: 3. This CDR3 spans 15 amino acids. Germline V CDR1 and CDR2: SGHRS, YFSETQ. In DNA form, the CDR3 reads TGCGCCAGCAGCTTGACTAGCGGGATCTCAGATACGCAGTATTTT. Its translation is CASSLTSGISDTQYF.

The genes are TRBV15 and TRBJ2-7; 8 positions match TRBD1. The CDR3 loop spans 16 amino acids. Trimming at V came to 0 bases and at J to 0 bases, leaving 4 bases not matched to a gene. CDR1 and CDR2 from the germline V gene are LNHNV and YYDKDF (reference sequence). The CDR3 sequence: CATSRDVTGASYEQYF. The CDR3 DNA sequence: TGTGCCACCAGCAGAGATGTGACAGGGGCCTCCTACGAGCAGTACTTC. The full variable domain, rest sourced from reference TRBV15 and TRBJ2-7, is DAMVIQNPRYQVTQFGKPVTLSCSQTLNHNVMYWYQQKSSQAPKLLFHYYDKDFNNEADTPDNFQSRRPNTSFCFLDIRSPGLGDTAMYLCATSRDVTGASYEQYFGPGTRLTVT.

The chain is built from TRBV28 and TRBJ2-3, with D possibly matching TRBD1 (6 bases). CDR1 and CDR2 from the germline V gene are MDHEN and SYDVKM. Trimming shortened V by 5 bases and J by 0 bases, and 15 bases separated the two germline ends. The CDR3 has 16 amino acids. The CDR3 DNA is TGTGCCAGCAGTCTCCTAGGACAGACTAGCACAGATACGCAGTATTTT. Its translation is CASSLLGQTSTDTQYF.

This chain connects TRBV10-3 to TRBJ2-3; D unresolved. Looked up from germline, CDR1 is ENHRY and CDR2 is SYGVKD. This CDR3 is built from 12 residues. V lost 1 base and J 4 bases, leaving 3 bases between the germline ends. The CDR3 here is CAISELPDTQYF. The CDR3 bases are TGTGCCATCAGTGAGTTGCCAGATACGCAGTATTTT.

This clonotype was detected ten times or more. The rearrangement links TRBV20-1 to TRBJ2-3, with D possibly matching TRBD1 (5 bases). This CDR3 has 17 amino acids. The V end was cut by 0 bases, the J end by 0 bases, with 16 bases between. Germline V gene lookup returns CDR1 DFQATT and CDR2 SNEGSKA (reference sequence). The CDR3: CSAREVGPLTSTDTQYF. The CDR3 DNA follows: TGCAGTGCTAGAGAGGTGGGGCCCCTTACTAGCACAGATACGCAGTATTTT.

The chain's CDR3 is CASSAGTVPYQETQYF. For the CDR3, the DNA is TGTGCCAGCAGCGCGGGGACAGTCCCCTACCAAGAGACCCAGTACTTC. The chain uses TRBV9 and TRBJ2-5, with 7 bases matching TRBD1. The junction had 8 bases not matched to a gene; V was cut back by 3 bases and J by 0 bases. The CDR3 is 16 residues long. Germline V gene lookup returns CDR1 SGDLS and CDR2 YYNGEE.

This clonotype has a handful of counts. The chain is built from TRBV9 and TRBJ2-7, with D possibly being TRBD2 (6 bases). The germline V and J ends were trimmed by 0 bases and 3 bases, with 13 bases remaining between them. This CDR3 has 15 residues. The V gene's germline CDR1 is SGDLS and CDR2 YYNGEE. This chain's CDR3 is CASSVAGDVGYEQYF. The CDR3 DNA sequence: TGTGCCAGCAGCGTAGCGGGGGACGTAGGCTACGAGCAGTACTTC.

CDR3: CASSYFGGESYNEQFF. CDR3 bases: TGTGCCAGCAGTTACTTCGGGGGGGAAAGCTACAATGAGCAGTTCTTC. The chain links TRBV6-5 to TRBJ2-1, with 8 bases matching TRBD2. Germline-derived CDR1 and CDR2 are MNHEY and SVGAGI. The V and J ends lost 1 base and 3 bases, in that order; junction bases with no gene match: 5. CDR3 size: 16 residues.

The genes are TRBV5-1 and TRBJ2-3; D not certain. CDR3 length equals 15 residues. Trimming removed 4 bases at V and 0 bases at J, with 12 bases between. Germline CDR1 and CDR2: SGHRS and YFSETQ. CDR3 protein: CASSHHKTSTDTQYF. In nucleotides, the CDR3 is TGCGCCAGCAGCCACCACAAGACTAGCACAGATACGCAGTATTTT.

This clonotype was seen a handful of times. This chain links TRBV12-3 or TRBV12-4 with TRBJ1-5; D unclear. This CDR3 contains 15 residues. The ends were cut back, 8 bases at V and 0 bases at J, with 14 bases in the middle. CDR3 sequence: CASGRDPYSNQPQHF. CDR3 nucleotide sequence: TGTGCCAGCGGTAGAGACCCGTATAGCAATCAGCCCCAGCATTTT.

This clonotype appeared a single time. The V and J genes are TRBV7-9 and TRBJ2-7, with 10 bases aligning to TRBD1. Germline CDR1 is SEHNR and CDR2 is FQNEAQ (reference sequence). The trim removed 8 bases at V and 5 bases at J, leaving 9 bases unmatched. The CDR3 sequence is 14 residues long. In DNA, the CDR3 is TGTGCCAGCCGAAAGACAGGGGGCACAAACGAGCAGTACTTC. Translated, it gives CASRKTGGTNEQYF.

This clonotype came up a few times. V usage is TRBV5-1 and J usage is TRBJ2-3; D could derive from TRBD1 or TRBD2 (5 bases each). The CDR3 sequence is 12 residues long. Germline V gene lookup returns CDR1 SGHRS and CDR2 YFSETQ. The V end was cut by 4 bases, the J end by 9 bases, with 12 bases between. CDR3 sequence reads: CASSPGEGTQYF. CDR3 nucleotides: TGCGCCAGCAGCCCCGGCGAGGGGACGCAGTATTTT.

V gene TRBV29-1 combines with J gene TRBJ1-1; the D gene is possibly TRBD1 (6 bases). CDR1 and CDR2 (germline): SQVTM, ANQGSEA. This CDR3 has 11 residues. The V end was cut by 2 bases, the J end by 11 bases, with 12 bases between. The DNA of the CDR3 is TGCAGCGTTGAACAGGGGAGCTGGGCTTTCTTT. Translation gives CSVEQGSWAFF.

This clonotype occurred a few times. J is TRBJ2-1 and V is TRBV12-3 or TRBV12-4, with D tentatively TRBD2 (6 bases). This CDR3 region has 12 residues. V was pared by 6 bases and J by 9 bases, with 12 bases between. Written as DNA, the CDR3 is TGTGCCAGCAGCTCGCGGGGACCTGAGCAGTTCTTC. Its translation is CASSSRGPEQFF.

The V call is TRBV13, the J call TRBJ2-1; D perhaps matches TRBD2 (6 bases). The V and J ends lost 6 bases and 5 bases respectively, with 17 bases between them. From germline, CDR1 is PRHDT and CDR2 FYEKMQ (reference sequence). The CDR3 contains 15 residues. The DNA of the CDR3 is TGTGCCAGCAGATTTGACCGGGACTTAAACAATGAGCAGTTCTTC. Translating it yields CASRFDRDLNNEQFF.

This chain uses TRBV12-3 or TRBV12-4 with TRBJ1-1; possibly TRBD1 for D (5 bases). V lost 6 bases to trimming and J lost 8 bases, with 22 bases between them. The CDR3 sequence is 15 residues long. The CDR3 nucleotides read TGTGCCAGCAGCCCAGGGCGGGGGTCTCCGGAGGAAGCTTTCTTT. It specifies CASSPGRGSPEEAFF.

The sample holds a few counts of this clonotype. J is TRBJ2-7 and V is TRBV12-3 or TRBV12-4; D may correspond to TRBD1 or TRBD2 (5 bases each). Trimming cost V 6 bases and J 3 bases, with 9 bases left between them. The CDR3 runs to 12 residues. The CDR3 region has the DNA TGTGCCAGCAGGGGGGTTCGCTACGAGCAGTACTTC. It specifies CASRGVRYEQYF.

This sequence joins TRBV5-1 and TRBJ2-3; a weak D match, TRBD2 (5 bases). The CDR3 loop spans 15 amino acids. Trimming took 0 bases from V and 3 from J, leaving 11 bases between them. CDR1 is SGHRS, CDR2 YFSETQ, per germline. The CDR3 sequence: CASSLVGVVTDTQYF. CDR3 nucleotides: TGCGCCAGCAGCTTGGTCGGGGTAGTAACAGATACGCAGTATTTT. Using reference TRBV5-1 and TRBJ2-3 for the parts outside the CDR3, the full variable domain is KAGVTQTPRYLIKTRGQQVTLSCSPISGHRSVSWYQQTPGQGLQFLFEYFSETQRNKGNFPGRFSGRQFSNSRSEMNVSTLELGDSALYLCASSLVGVVTDTQYFGPGTRLTVL.

The V and J genes are TRBV10-3 and TRBJ2-5; D unclear. Germline assignment: CDR1 ENHRY and CDR2 SYGVKD. V was shortened by 2 bases and J by 1 base, with 5 bases between the two germline ends. The CDR3 loop spans 13 amino acids. CDR3 protein: CAISETAQETQYF. DNA of the CDR3: TGTGCCATCAGTGAGACAGCCCAAGAGACCCAGTACTTC.